The sequence of this T cell receptor beta chain was determined in a study of spatial heterogeneity in lung cancer. Overall study context: The donors were 72 patients with non-small cell lung cancer that was early-stage and untreated. Any follow-up PBMC samples that were available went on to be sequenced, and the median time to follow-up was roughly two years after resection.

At least ten counts were recorded for this clonotype. TCRdb re-called the 5' RACE reads through MiXCR, storing one row per CDR3 protein. In the table there are over 15,000 distinct CDR3 sequences, roughly 6.5% of which are singletons. Trimming shortened V by 7 bases and J by 2 bases, and 13 bases separated the two germline ends. The CDR3 totals 14 residues. Germline CDR1 SGHAT, CDR2 FQNNGV. The time point was: blood at routine non-recurrence follow-up after resection. Source: PBMCs, taken at follow-up. This sequence joins TRBV11-2 and TRBJ2-3, with TRBD1 as a possible D gene (6 bases). The sequence was collected from a male donor with early-stage non-small cell lung cancer. Here the CDR3 DNA reads TGTGCCAGCACCCAGGGGCTACACACAGATACGCAGTATTTT. This codes for CASTQGLHTDTQYF.